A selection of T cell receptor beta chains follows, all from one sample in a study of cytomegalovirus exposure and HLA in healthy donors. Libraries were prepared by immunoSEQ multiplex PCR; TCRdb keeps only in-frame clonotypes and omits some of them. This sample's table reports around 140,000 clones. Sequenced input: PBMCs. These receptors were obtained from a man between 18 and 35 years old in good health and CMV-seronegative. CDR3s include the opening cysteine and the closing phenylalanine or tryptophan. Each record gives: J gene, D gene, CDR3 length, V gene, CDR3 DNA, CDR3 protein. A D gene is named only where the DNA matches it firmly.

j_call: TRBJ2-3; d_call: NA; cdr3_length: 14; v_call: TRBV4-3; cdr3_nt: TGCGCCAGCAGCCTCCGGACTAACACAGATACGCAGTATTTT; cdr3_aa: CASSLRTNTDTQYF
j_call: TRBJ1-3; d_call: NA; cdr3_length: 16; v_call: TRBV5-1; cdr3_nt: TGCGCCAGCAGCTTGGCCCGGGGTTGGTCCGGAAACACCATATATTTT; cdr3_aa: CASSLARGWSGNTIYF
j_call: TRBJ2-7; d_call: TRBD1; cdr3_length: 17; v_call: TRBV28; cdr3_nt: TGTGCCAGCAGTTTAGTAGAGGGGGCGCTCTTTTCCTACGAGCAGTACTTC; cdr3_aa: CASSLVEGALFSYEQYF
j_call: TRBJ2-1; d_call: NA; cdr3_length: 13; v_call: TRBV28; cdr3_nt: TGTGCCAGCAGTTCCGGGACACCTCATTGGCAGTTCTTC; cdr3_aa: CASSSGTPHWQFF
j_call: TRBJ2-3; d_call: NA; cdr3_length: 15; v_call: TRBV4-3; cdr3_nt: TGCGCCAGCAGCCAAGAGACCGGGAATGCAGATACGCAGTATTTT; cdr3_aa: CASSQETGNADTQYF
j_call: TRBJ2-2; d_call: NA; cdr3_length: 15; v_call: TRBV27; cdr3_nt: TGTGCCAGCACCCCCTCCGGGACAAGCACCGGGGAGCTGTTTTTT; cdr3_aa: CASTPSGTSTGELFF
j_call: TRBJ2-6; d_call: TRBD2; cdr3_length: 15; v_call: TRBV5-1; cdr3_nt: TGCGCCAGCAGTTGGGGGGGTCCTGGGGCCAACGTCCTGACTTTC; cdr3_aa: CASSWGGPGANVLTF
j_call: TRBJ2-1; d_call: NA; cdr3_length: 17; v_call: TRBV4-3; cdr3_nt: TGCGCCAGCAGCCAAGATCCTGTAGCGGTGTCCTACAATGAGCAGTTCTTC; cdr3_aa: CASSQDPVAVSYNEQFF
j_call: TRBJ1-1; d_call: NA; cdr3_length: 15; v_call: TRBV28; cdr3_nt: TGTGCCACCCACGAACAGAAAACAGGGAACACTGAAGCTTTCTTT; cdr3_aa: CATHEQKTGNTEAFF
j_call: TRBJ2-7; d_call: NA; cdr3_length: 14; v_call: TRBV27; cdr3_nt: TGTGCCAGCAGTTTAGCGGGAAGCTCCTACGAGCAGTACTTC; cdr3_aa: CASSLAGSSYEQYF
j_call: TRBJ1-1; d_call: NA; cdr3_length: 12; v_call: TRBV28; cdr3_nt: TGTGCCAGCAGCTACCGAAATTACGAAGCTTTCTTT; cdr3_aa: CASSYRNYEAFF
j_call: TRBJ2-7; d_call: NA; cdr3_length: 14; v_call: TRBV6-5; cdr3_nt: TGTGCCAGCAGAACGACGGGACTTCCCTACGAGCAGTACTTC; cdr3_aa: CASRTTGLPYEQYF
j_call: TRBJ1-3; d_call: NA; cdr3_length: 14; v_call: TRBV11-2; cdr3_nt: TGTGCCAGCAGCTTAGCTCGCTCTGGAAACACCATATATTTT; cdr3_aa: CASSLARSGNTIYF
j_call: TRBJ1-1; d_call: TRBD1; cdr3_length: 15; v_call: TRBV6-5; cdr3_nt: TGTGCCAGCACTTTGACAGGGGGCGGGAACACTGAAGCTTTCTTT; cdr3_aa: CASTLTGGGNTEAFF
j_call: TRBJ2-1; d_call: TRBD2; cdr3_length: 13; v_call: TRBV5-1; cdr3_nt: TGCGCCAGCAGGCTCGGGACTAGCGGGGAGCAGTTCTTC; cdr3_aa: CASRLGTSGEQFF
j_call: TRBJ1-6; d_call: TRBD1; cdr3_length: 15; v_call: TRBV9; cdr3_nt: TGTGCCAGCAGCTCGATGGACAGGGGGCTTTCACCCCTCCACTTT; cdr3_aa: CASSSMDRGLSPLHF
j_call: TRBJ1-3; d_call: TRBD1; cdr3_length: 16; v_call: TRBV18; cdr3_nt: TGTGCCAGCTCACCCTTGACAGGGGGCGTTGGAAACACCATATATTTT; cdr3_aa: CASSPLTGGVGNTIYF
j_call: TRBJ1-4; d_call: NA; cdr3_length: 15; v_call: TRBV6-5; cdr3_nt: TGTGCCAGCAGCCCCACGTCAGGGGCACTTGAAAAACTGTTTTTT; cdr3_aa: CASSPTSGALEKLFF
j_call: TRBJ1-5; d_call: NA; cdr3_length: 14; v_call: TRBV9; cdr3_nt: TGTGCCAGCAGCGTAGATGGAGGTCATCAGCCCCAGCATTTT; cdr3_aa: CASSVDGGHQPQHF
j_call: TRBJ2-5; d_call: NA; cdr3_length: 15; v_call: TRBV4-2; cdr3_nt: TGTGCCAGCAGCCAGTTACTAGACCCCCAAGAGACCCAGTACTTC; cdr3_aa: CASSQLLDPQETQYF
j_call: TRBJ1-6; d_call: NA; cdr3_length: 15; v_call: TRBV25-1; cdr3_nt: TGTGCCAGCAGTGGGAGGGAATCCATCGGGTCACCCCTCCACTTT; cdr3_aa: CASSGRESIGSPLHF
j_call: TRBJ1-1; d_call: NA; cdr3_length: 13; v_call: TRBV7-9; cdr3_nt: TGTGCCAGCAGCCCGCAGGTGAACACTGAAGCTTTCTTT; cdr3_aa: CASSPQVNTEAFF
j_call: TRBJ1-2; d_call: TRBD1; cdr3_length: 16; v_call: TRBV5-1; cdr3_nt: TGCGCCAGCAGCTTGGATAAGGGACAGGGGTCCGGTGGCTACACCTTC; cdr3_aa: CASSLDKGQGSGGYTF
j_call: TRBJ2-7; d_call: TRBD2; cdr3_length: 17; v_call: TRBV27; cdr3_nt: TGTGCCAGCAGTGCGCAACGACTAGCGGGAGAAGGGTACGAGCAGTACTTC; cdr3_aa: CASSAQRLAGEGYEQYF
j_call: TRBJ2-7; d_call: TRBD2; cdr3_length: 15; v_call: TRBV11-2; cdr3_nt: TGTGCCAGCAGCGCGGGACTAGCGGGCTCCTACGAGCAGTACTTC; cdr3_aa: CASSAGLAGSYEQYF